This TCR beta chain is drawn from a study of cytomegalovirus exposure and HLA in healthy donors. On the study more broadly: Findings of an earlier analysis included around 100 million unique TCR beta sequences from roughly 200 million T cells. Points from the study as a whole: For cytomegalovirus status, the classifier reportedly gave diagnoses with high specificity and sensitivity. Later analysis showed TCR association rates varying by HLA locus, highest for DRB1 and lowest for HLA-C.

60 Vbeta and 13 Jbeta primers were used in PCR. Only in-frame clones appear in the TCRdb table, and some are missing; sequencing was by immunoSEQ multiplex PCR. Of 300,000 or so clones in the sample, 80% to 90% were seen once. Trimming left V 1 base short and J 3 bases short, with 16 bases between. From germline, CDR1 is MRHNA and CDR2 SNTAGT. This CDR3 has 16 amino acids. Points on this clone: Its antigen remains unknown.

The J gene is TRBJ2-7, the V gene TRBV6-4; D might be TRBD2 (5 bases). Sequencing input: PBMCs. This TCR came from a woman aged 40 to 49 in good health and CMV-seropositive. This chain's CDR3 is CASSDFSVATFYEQYF. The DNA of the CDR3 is TGTGCCAGCAGTGACTTTAGCGTAGCAACCTTCTACGAGCAGTACTTC.